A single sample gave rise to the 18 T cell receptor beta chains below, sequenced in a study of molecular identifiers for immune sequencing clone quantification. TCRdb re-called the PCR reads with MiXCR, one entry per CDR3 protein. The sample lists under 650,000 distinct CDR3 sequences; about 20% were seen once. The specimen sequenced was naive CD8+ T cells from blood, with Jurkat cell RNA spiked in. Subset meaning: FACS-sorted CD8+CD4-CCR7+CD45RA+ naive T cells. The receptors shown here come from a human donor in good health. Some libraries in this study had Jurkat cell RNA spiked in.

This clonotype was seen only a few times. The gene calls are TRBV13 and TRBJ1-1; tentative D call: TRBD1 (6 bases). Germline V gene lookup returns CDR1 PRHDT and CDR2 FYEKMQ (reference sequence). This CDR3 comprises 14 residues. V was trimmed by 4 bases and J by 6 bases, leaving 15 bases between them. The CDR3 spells CASSSIDRFAEAFF. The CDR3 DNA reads TGTGCCAGCAGCTCGATCGACAGGTTTGCTGAAGCTTTCTTT.

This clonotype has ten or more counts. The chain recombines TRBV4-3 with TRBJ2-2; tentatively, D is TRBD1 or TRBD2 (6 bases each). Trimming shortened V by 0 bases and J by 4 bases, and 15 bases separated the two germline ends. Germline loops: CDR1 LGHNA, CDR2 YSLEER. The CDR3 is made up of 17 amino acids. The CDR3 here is CASSQDRSGAGTGELFF. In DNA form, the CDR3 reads TGCGCCAGCAGCCAAGATCGTTCGGGGGCGGGCACCGGGGAGCTGTTTTTT.

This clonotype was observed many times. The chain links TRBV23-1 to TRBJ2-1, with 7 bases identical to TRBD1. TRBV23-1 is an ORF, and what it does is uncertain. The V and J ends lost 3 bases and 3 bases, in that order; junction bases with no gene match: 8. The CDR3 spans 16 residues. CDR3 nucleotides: TGCGCCAGCAGTCATCAGCCGACAGGGAACTACAATGAGCAGTTCTTC. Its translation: CASSHQPTGNYNEQFF.

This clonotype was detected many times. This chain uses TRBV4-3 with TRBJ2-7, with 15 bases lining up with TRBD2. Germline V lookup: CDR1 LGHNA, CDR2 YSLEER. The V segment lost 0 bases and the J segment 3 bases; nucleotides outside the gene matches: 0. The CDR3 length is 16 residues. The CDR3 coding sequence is TGCGCCAGCAGCCAAGAGGGACTAGCGGGAGGCTACGAGCAGTACTTC. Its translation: CASSQEGLAGGYEQYF.

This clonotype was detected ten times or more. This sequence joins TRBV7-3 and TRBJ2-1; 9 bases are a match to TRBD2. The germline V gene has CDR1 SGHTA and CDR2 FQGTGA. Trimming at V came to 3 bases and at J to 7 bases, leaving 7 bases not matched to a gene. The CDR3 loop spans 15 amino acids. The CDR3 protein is CASSFDPSGKNEQFF. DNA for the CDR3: TGTGCCAGCAGCTTTGATCCTAGCGGGAAGAATGAGCAGTTCTTC.

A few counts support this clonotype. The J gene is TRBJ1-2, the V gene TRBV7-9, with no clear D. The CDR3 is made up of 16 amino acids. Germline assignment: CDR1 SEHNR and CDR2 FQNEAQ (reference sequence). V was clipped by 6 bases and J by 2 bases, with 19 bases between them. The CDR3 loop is CASSLALYESNYGYTF. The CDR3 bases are TGTGCCAGCAGTCTCGCCCTCTACGAATCCAACTATGGCTACACCTTC.

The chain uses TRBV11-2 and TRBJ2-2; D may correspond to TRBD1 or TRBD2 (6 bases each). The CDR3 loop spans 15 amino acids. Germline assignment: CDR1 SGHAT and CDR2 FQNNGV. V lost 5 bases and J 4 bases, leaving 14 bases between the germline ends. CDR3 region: CASSRGAVSTGELFF. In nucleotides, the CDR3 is TGTGCCAGCAGCAGGGGGGCCGTGAGCACCGGGGAGCTGTTTTTT. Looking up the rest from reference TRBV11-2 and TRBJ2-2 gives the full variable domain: EAGVAQSPRYKIIEKRQSVAFWCNPISGHATLYWYQQILGQGPKLLIQFQNNGVVDDSQLPKDRFSAERLKGVDSTLKIQPAKLEDSAVYLCASSRGAVSTGELFFGEGSRLTVL.

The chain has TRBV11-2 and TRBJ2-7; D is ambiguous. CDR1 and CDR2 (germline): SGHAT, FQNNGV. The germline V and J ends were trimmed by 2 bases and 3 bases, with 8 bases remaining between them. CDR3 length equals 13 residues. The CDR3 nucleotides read TGTGCCAGCAGCTTATTAGCCCTCTACGAGCAGTACTTC. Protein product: CASSLLALYEQYF.

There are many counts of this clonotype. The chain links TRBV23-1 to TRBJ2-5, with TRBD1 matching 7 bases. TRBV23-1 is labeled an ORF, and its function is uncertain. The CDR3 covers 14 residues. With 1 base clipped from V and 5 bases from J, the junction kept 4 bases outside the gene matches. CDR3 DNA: TGCGCCAGCAGTCAATATGACAGGGAGGAGACCCAGTACTTC. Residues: CASSQYDREETQYF.

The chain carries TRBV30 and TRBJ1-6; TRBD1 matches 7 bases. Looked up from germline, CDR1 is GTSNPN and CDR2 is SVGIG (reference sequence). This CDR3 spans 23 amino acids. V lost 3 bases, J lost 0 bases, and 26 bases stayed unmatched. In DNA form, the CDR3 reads TGTGCCTGGAGCCATCCCCCGGGACAGACTTCCACGGAACCGAGCTCCTATAATTCACCCCTCCACTTT. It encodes CAWSHPPGQTSTEPSSYNSPLHF.

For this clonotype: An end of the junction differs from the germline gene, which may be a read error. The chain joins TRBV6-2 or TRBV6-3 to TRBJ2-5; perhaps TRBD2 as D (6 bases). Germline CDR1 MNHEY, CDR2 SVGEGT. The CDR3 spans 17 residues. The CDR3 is CASSYSLQDYDQEAQYF. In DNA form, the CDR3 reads TGTGCCAGCAGTTACTCCCTCCAGGACTACGACCAAGAGGCCCAGTACTTC.

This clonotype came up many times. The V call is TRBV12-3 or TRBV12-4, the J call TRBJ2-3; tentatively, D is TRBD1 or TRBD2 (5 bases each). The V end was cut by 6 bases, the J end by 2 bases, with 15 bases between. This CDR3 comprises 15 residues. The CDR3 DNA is TGTGCCAGCAGCTCCCCCGGGGCTTACACAGATACGCAGTATTTT. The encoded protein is CASSSPGAYTDTQYF.

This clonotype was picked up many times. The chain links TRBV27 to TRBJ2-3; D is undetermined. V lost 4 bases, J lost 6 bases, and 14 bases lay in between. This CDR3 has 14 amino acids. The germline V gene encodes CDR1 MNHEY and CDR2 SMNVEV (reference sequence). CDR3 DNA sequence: TGTGCCAGCAGTTCTCTCGGTCTCTTTGATACGCAGTATTTT. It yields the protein CASSSLGLFDTQYF.

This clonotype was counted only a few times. The DNA of the CDR3 is TGCAGTGCTAGAGAAAGGGACAGGGCCTTTACCTACGAGCAGTACTTC. Amino acids: CSARERDRAFTYEQYF. This chain connects TRBV20-1 to TRBJ2-7; 9 nucleotides match TRBD1. Germline CDR1 and CDR2: DFQATT and SNEGSKA (reference sequence). V trimming: 0 bases; J trimming: 2 bases; junction bases outside the gene matches: 8. The CDR3 contains 16 residues.

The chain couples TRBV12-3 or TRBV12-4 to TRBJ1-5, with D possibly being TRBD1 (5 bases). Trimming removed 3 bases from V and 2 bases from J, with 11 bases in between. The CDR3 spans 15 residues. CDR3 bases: TGTGCCAGCAGTTTTAAACAGGTGGGCAATCAGCCCCAGCATTTT. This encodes CASSFKQVGNQPQHF.

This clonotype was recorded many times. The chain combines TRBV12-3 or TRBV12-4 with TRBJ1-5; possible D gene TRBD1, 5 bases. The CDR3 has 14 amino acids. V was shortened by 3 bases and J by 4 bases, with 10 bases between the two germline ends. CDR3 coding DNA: TGTGCCAGCAGTTTTGAGGGGAGGAATCAGCCCCAGCATTTT. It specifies CASSFEGRNQPQHF.

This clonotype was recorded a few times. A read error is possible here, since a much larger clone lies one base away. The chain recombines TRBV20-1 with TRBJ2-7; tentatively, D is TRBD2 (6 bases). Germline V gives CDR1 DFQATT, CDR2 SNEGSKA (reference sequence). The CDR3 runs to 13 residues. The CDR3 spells CSADSPSEYERYF. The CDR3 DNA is TGCAGTGCCGACTCGCCTAGCGAGTACGAGCGGTACTTC.

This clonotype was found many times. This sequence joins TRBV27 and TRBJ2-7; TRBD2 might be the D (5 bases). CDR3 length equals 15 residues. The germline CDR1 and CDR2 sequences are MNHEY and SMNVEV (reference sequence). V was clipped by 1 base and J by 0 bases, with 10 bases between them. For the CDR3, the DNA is TGTGCCAGCAGTTTATTCGGTGGGAGCTCCTACGAGCAGTACTTC. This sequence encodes CASSLFGGSSYEQYF.